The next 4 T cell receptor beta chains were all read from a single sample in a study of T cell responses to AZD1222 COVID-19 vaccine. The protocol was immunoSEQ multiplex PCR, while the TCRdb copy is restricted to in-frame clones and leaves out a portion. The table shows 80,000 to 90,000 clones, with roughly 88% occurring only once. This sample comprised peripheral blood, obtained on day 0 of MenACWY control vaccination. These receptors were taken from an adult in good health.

CDR3 bases: TGTGCCAGCAGCCCCTTGATTGGCGAGCAGTACTTC. The encoded protein is CASSPLIGEQYF. The J gene is TRBJ2-7, the V gene TRBV5-5; D ambiguous. The germline V gene encodes CDR1 SGHKS and CDR2 YYEKEE (reference sequence). The CDR3 length is 12 residues. Between the trimmed V and J ends, which lost 4 bases and 6 bases, there was a span of 11 bases. Together with reference TRBV5-5 and TRBJ2-7, the CDR3 gives the full variable domain: DAGVTQSPTHLIKTRGQQVTLRCSPISGHKSVSWYQQVLGQGPQFIFQYYEKEERGRGNFPDRFSARQFPNYSSELNVNALLLGDSALYLCASSPLIGEQYFGPGTRLTVT.

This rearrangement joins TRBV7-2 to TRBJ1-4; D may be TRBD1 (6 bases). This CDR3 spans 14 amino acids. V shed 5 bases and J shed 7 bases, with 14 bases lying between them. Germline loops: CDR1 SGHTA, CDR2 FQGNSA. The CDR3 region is CASSAGDAGEKLFF. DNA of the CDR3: TGTGCCAGCAGCGCAGGGGACGCAGGTGAAAAACTGTTTTTT.

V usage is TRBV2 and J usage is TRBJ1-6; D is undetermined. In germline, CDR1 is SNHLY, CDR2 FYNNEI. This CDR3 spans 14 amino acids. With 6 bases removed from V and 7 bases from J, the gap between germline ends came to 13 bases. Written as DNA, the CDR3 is TGTGCCAGCAGCTCGTCAGCCCGGAATTCACCCCTCCACTTT. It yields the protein CASSSSARNSPLHF.

This CDR3 reads CASSGTNTGELFF. The CDR3 DNA reads as TGTGCCAGCAGTGGAACGAACACCGGGGAGCTGTTTTTT. J is TRBJ2-2 and V is TRBV28; D remains unclear. V gave up 5 bases and J gave up 0 bases, with 4 bases separating them. This CDR3 comprises 13 residues. The germline V gene has CDR1 MDHEN and CDR2 SYDVKM.